A selection of T cell receptor beta chains follows, all from one sample in a study of T cells in localized non-small cell lung cancer. The table came from immunoSEQ multiplex PCR; TCRdb's copy has only in-frame clones and leaves some out. Here the sample spans about 2,000 clones, 24% being singletons. The sequencing here drew on lung tumor tissue, taken before any cancer treatment. The receptors come from a woman between 35 and 70 years old with stage II squamous cell lung carcinoma. The CDR3 runs from the conserved cysteine through the conserved F or W. Fields, in order: CDR3 DNA, CDR3 protein, D gene, J gene, V gene, clone size, CDR3 length. A D gene is named only where the DNA matches it firmly. Not every row has a clone size; where given, it reads once, few, many or a size class.

TGTGCCAGCAGTGGGGGAGGCACTGAAGCTTTCTTT | CASSGGGTEAFF | - | TRBJ1-1 | TRBV25-1 | - | 12
TGTGCCAGCAGCGTAAGGGTTCGCGATACGCAGTATTTT | CASSVRVRDTQYF | - | TRBJ2-3 | TRBV9 | - | 13
TGTGCCAGCAGCTGGGGGGAATCCCCTAACTATGGCTACACCTTC | CASSWGESPNYGYTF | - | TRBJ1-2 | TRBV11-3 | - | 15
TGTGCCAGCAGCTCGACAGGGCGGGCTAATGAAAAACTGTTTTTT | CASSSTGRANEKLFF | TRBD1 | TRBJ1-4 | TRBV9 | few | 15
TGTGCCATCAGTGAGGGACCTAGCGGGAGGGAGACCCAGTACTTC | CAISEGPSGRETQYF | TRBD2 | TRBJ2-5 | TRBV10-3 | few | 15
TGTGCCAGCAGCCCCCCCAGCGGCCTAGCCAAAAACATTCAGTACTTC | CASSPPSGLAKNIQYF | - | TRBJ2-4 | TRBV11-3 | medium-sized | 16
TGTGCCAGCCAAAGGCGGGGGAATCAGCCCCAGCATTTT | CASQRRGNQPQHF | - | TRBJ1-5 | TRBV28 | - | 13
TGTGCCAGCAAGAGCACCGGGGAGCTGTTTTTT | CASKSTGELFF | - | TRBJ2-2 | TRBV12-5 | few | 11
TGTGCCAGCAGCTCACAGGGACATTCTAGCAATCAGCCCCAGCATTTT | CASSSQGHSSNQPQHF | - | TRBJ1-5 | TRBV11-3 | medium-sized | 16
TGTGCTAGTGGTTTGCCGGGGACTGGAAACACCATATATTTT | CASGLPGTGNTIYF | - | TRBJ1-3 | TRBV12-5 | - | 14
TGTGCCAGCTCACCCCCCGGGGGGACGGATTACAATGAGCAGTTCTTC | CASSPPGGTDYNEQFF | TRBD2 | TRBJ2-1 | TRBV18 | - | 16
TGCGCCAGCAGCCAAGAGCCGGACAGGCCCCAGTTCTTC | CASSQEPDRPQFF | TRBD1 | TRBJ2-1 | TRBV4-1 | - | 13
TGTGCCAGCAGCCAAGGGGGGGCACAAGAGACCCAGTACTTC | CASSQGGAQETQYF | - | TRBJ2-5 | TRBV11-3 | few | 14
TGTGCCAGCAGCAAGGGACTCCTGAACACTGAAGCTTTCTTT | CASSKGLLNTEAFF | - | TRBJ1-1 | TRBV11-3 | medium-sized | 14
TGTGCCAGCAGTGAAGGTTTGCGGGGTGGCTACACCTTC | CASSEGLRGGYTF | - | TRBJ1-2 | TRBV6-1 | - | 13
TGTGCCAGCAGCCCACCGGGACAATCGGATTCACCCCTCCACTTT | CASSPPGQSDSPLHF | - | TRBJ1-6 | TRBV11-3 | few | 15
TGTGCCAGCAGTGATGGGTTGAGCTCTGGAAACACCATATATTTT | CASSDGLSSGNTIYF | - | TRBJ1-3 | TRBV25-1 | - | 15
TGTGCCAGCAAAGCGGGGGGGCCTGGATACAATGAGCAGTTCTTC | CASKAGGPGYNEQFF | TRBD2 | TRBJ2-1 | TRBV6-8 | - | 15
TGTGCCAGCCTTGCCAGACTAGCGGGAGGAAAAGATACGCAGTATTTT | CASLARLAGGKDTQYF | TRBD2 | TRBJ2-3 | TRBV28 | large | 16
TGCGCCAGCATCGACGCTGGGGGAGGTAGATCCTACGAGCAGTACTTC | CASIDAGGGRSYEQYF | - | TRBJ2-7 | TRBV10-2 | - | 16
TGCAGCGGCCTCCGGGACGGCTCTGGAAACACCATATATTTT | CSGLRDGSGNTIYF | - | TRBJ1-3 | TRBV29-1 | few | 14
TGTGCCAGCAGCTTCCTGCAGGGTGACGGACTCTCCTACGAGCAGTACTTC | CASSFLQGDGLSYEQYF | - | TRBJ2-7 | TRBV11-3 | - | 17
TGTGCCTGGAATGGGGACAGGGCGAATTCACCCCTCCACTTT | CAWNGDRANSPLHF | TRBD1 | TRBJ1-6 | TRBV30 | - | 14
TGTGCCTGGTTGACAGGGGCCCCTGGAAACACCATATATTTT | CAWLTGAPGNTIYF | TRBD1 | TRBJ1-3 | TRBV30 | - | 14
TGTGCCAGCAGCCCCGGCGGGGGTGCCACAGATACGCAGTATTTT | CASSPGGGATDTQYF | TRBD2 | TRBJ2-3 | TRBV11-3 | - | 15
TGTGCCAGCAGGGATGGGACTAGCGGTTACAATGAGCAGTTCTTC | CASRDGTSGYNEQFF | TRBD2 | TRBJ2-1 | TRBV11-3 | - | 15
TGTGCCAGCGGACTAGCGGGAGTCGGGGAGACCCAGTACTTC | CASGLAGVGETQYF | TRBD2 | TRBJ2-5 | TRBV12-5 | medium-sized | 14